The 2 T cell receptor beta chains presented below share a single source sample, sequenced in a study of blood T cell repertoires in COVID-19. The table came from immunoSEQ multiplex PCR; TCRdb's copy has only in-frame clones and leaves some out. The repertoire includes 250,000 to 300,000 clones, about 83% of them detected once, and roughly 5.8% sits in the top ten. Sequenced sample: peripheral blood. Every receptor here comes from a man older than 75 with acute or convalescent COVID-19.

V gene TRBV28 combines with J gene TRBJ1-3; TRBD1 aligns across 8 bases. In germline, CDR1 is MDHEN, CDR2 SYDVKM. The junction had 2 bases not matched to a gene; V was cut back by 5 bases and J by 2 bases. The CDR3 length is 14 residues. CDR3 amino acids: CASSPDRAGNTIYF. In DNA form, the CDR3 reads TGTGCCAGCAGTCCGGACAGGGCTGGAAACACCATATATTTT.

The chain links TRBV4-2 to TRBJ1-1; the D gene is possibly TRBD1 (6 bases). The CDR3 runs 15 residues. The V gene lost 2 bases and the J gene lost 11 bases, with 21 bases spanning the gap. CDR1 is LGHNA, CDR2 YNFKEQ, per germline. The CDR3 is CASSQSRSGAENAFF. In DNA, the CDR3 is TGTGCCAGCAGCCAATCCAGGTCAGGGGCGGAAAACGCTTTCTTT.